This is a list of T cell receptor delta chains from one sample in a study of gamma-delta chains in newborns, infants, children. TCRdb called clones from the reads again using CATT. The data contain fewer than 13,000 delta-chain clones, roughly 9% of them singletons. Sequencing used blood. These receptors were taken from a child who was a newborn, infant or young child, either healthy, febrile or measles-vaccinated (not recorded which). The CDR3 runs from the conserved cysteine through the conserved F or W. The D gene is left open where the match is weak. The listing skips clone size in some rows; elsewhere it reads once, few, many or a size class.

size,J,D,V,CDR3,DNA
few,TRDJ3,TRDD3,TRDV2,CACDTVLGDTISWDTRQMFF,TGTGCCTGTGACACCGTACTGGGGGATACCATCTCCTGGGACACCCGACAGATGTTTTTC
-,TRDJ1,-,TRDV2,CACDRGYTDKLIF,TGTGCCTGCGACAGGGGATACACCGATAAACTCATCTTT
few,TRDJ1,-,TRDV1,CALGGPPSTDKLIF,TGTGCTCTTGGGGGTCCTCCATCTACCGATAAACTCATCTTT
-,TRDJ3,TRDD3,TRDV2,CACETLSGGYAQSWDTRQMFF,TGTGCCTGTGAGACCCTCTCTGGGGGATACGCACAATCCTGGGACACCCGACAGATGTTTTTC
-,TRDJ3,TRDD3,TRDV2,CACGTLGGCAKSSWDTRQMFF,TGTGCCTGTGGCACCCTTGGGGGATGCGCTAAAAGCTCCTGGGACACCCGACAGATGTTTTTC
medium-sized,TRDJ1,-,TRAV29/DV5,CSVLLCSKDRLFYWGINPYTDKLIF,-
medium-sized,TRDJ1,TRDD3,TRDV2,CACDNVGGGYDKLIF,TGTGCCTGTGACAACGTCGGTGGGGGATACGATAAACTCATCTTT
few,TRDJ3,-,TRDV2,CACDNAGDLSSWDTRQMFF,TGTGCCTGTGACAACGCCGGGGACCTCAGCTCCTGGGACACCCGACAGATGTTTTTC
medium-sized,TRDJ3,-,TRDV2,CACDTGWGSSWDTRQMFF,TGTGCCTGTGACACCGGCTGGGGAAGCTCCTGGGACACCCGACAGATGTTTTTC
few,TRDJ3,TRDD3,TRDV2,CACDLLGDTGSWDTRQMFF,TGTGCCTGTGACCTACTGGGGGATACCGGCTCCTGGGACACCCGACAGATGTTTTTC
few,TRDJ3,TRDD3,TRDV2,CACDTLLGDMRTWDTRQMFF,TGTGCCTGTGACACGTTACTGGGGGATATGAGGACCTGGGACACCCGACAGATGTTTTTC
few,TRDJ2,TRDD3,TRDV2,CACDTVVKGDTTLTAQLFF,TGTGCCTGTGACACCGTAGTAAAGGGGGATACAACCTTGACAGCACAACTCTTCTTT
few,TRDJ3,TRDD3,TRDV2,CACDTAGIRTWDTRQMFF,TGTGCCTGTGACACCGCGGGGATACGTACCTGGGACACCCGACAGATGTTTTTC
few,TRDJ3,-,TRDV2,CACDTGYLGSWDTRQMFF,TGTGCCTGTGACACCGGGTACCTCGGCTCCTGGGACACCCGACAGATGTTTTTC
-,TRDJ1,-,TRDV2,CACDPLPTKLPLGDSSPDKLIF,TGTGCCTGTGACCCGCTTCCTACTAAACTCCCCTTGGGGGATTCTAGCCCCGATAAACTCATCTTT
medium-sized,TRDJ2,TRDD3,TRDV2,CACDILGDTTAQLFF,TGTGCCTGTGACATTCTGGGGGATACGACAGCACAACTCTTCTTT
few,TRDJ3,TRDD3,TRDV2,CACDTVLGDTTWDTRQMFF,TGTGCCTGTGACACCGTACTGGGGGATACCACCTGGGACACCCGACAGATGTTTTTC
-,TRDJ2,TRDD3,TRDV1,CALGASNIGGYAPLTTQLFF,TGTGCTCTTGGGGCGAGTAATATTGGGGGATACGCCCCTTTGACAACACAACTCTTCTTT
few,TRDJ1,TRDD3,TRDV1,CALGELPSWGPTGDTWDRLIF,TGTGCTCTTGGGGAACTCCCATCCTGGGGACCTACGGGGGATACGTGGGATAGGCTCATCTTT
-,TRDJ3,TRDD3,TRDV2,CACDTTGGSGSSWDTRQMFF,TGTGCCTGTGACACGACTGGGGGATCAGGGTCCTCCTGGGACACCCGACAGATGTTTTTC
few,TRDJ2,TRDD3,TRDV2,CACDSLLGDTRGLTAQLFF,TGTGCCTGTGACTCGTTACTGGGGGATACGCGAGGTTTGACAGCACAACTCTTCTTT
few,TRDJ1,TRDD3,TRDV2,CACDGLGDPNTDKLIF,TGTGCCTGTGATGGACTGGGGGATCCAAACACCGATAAACTCATCTTT